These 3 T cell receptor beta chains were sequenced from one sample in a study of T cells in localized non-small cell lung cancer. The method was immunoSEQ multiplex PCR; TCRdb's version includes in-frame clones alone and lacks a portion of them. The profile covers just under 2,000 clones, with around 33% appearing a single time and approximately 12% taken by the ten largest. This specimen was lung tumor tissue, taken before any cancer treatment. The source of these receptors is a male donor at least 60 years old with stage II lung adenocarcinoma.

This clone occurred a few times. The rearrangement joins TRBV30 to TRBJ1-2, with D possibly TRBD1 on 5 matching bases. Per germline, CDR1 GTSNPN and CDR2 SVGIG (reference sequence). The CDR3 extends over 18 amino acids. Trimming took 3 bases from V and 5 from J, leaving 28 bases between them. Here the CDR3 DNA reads TGTGCCTGGAGGGTACCGGAGGGGTTTAAAGTGGCGAGTTATGGCTACACCTTC. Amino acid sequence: CAWRVPEGFKVASYGYTF.

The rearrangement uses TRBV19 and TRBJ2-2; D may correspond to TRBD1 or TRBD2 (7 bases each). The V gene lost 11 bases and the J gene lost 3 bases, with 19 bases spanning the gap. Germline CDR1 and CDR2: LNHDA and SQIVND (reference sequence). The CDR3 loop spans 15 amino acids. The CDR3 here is CAAQGGSTDTGELFF. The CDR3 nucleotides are TGTGCCGCCCAGGGGGGGAGTACGGACACCGGGGAGCTGTTTTTT. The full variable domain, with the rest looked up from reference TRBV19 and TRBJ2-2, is DGGITQSPKYLFRKEGQNVTLSCEQNLNHDAMYWYRQDPGQGLRLIYYSQIVNDFQKGDIAEGYSVSREKKESFPLTVTSAQKNPTAFYLCAAQGGSTDTGELFFGEGSRLTVL.

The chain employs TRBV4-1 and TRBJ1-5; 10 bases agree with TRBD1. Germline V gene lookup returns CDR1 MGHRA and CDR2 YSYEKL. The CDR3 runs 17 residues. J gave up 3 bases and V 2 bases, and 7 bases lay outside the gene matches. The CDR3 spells CASSQSETGGLNQPQHF. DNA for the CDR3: TGCGCCAGCAGCCAATCTGAGACAGGGGGCCTCAATCAGCCCCAGCATTTT.